This T cell receptor beta chain was observed in a study of cytomegalovirus exposure and HLA in healthy donors. General observations from the study: What was likely a sequencing artifact was a cluster of highly shared sequence variants. The classifier was said to identify cytomegalovirus status with high specificity and sensitivity. According to an earlier analysis, most TCR beta V segments yielded productive rearrangements about 87% or about 30% of the time.

The PCR ran on 60 Vbeta and 13 Jbeta primers. Profiling relied on immunoSEQ multiplex PCR, and the TCRdb table lists in-frame clones only, not all of them. The table includes over 110,000 clones, 75% to 80% detected once. Worth noting for this clone: Its antigen is currently unknown.

Whereas donors were nominally healthy upon sampling, unrecorded immune exposures were probable. CDR1 is SGHAT, CDR2 FQNNGV, per germline. The CDR3 has 14 residues. V was clipped by 2 bases and J by 6 bases, with 12 bases between them. The source of this sequence is a woman in her thirties or forties in good health and CMV-seropositive. Sequencing was carried out using PBMCs. V gene TRBV11-2 combines with J gene TRBJ2-3, with D perhaps TRBD2 (5 bases). The CDR3 sequence is CASSLYLAKDTQYF. In nucleotides, the CDR3 is TGTGCCAGCAGCTTATATCTAGCAAAGGATACGCAGTATTTT.